These 12 T cell receptor beta chains were all obtained from the same sample, sequenced in a study of cytomegalovirus exposure and HLA in healthy donors. Measured with immunoSEQ multiplex PCR; TCRdb has only the in-frame clones, and not every one. The table has roughly 130,000 clones, roughly 90% seen once. The sequencing input was PBMCs. Receptor source: a man aged 30 to 39 in good health and CMV-seronegative.

The chain has TRBV2 and TRBJ1-2; D is unresolved. The germline V gene encodes CDR1 SNHLY and CDR2 FYNNEI. The CDR3 contains 16 residues. Trimming left V 0 bases short and J 8 bases short, with 19 bases between. The CDR3 sequence: CASSEARSFSLWGYTF. Here the CDR3 DNA reads TGTGCCAGCAGTGAAGCGCGATCCTTTTCACTCTGGGGCTACACCTTC.

The chain joins TRBV11-3 to TRBJ2-1; 8 positions match TRBD1. With V trimmed by 2 bases and J by 6 bases, 3 bases remained unmatched. CDR3 length equals 14 residues. Germline CDR1 and CDR2: SGHNT and YENEEA. The CDR3 DNA follows: TGTGCCAGCAGCTTAAACAGGGGGAGCAATGAGCAGTTCTTC. Its translation: CASSLNRGSNEQFF.

The chain links TRBV25-1 to TRBJ2-7; possibly TRBD1 for D (5 bases). CDR3 length: 14 amino acids. The germline gives CDR1 MGHDK, CDR2 SYGVNS. Trimming took 1 base from V and 5 from J, leaving 12 bases between them. Here the CDR3 DNA reads TGTGCCAGCAGTGAATGGTGGGAAGGGGACGAGCAGTACTTC. It translates to CASSEWWEGDEQYF.

The V call is TRBV2, the J call TRBJ2-6; weak D call: TRBD1 (6 bases). The CDR3 is made up of 17 amino acids. CDR1 is SNHLY and CDR2 is FYNNEI in the germline V gene. V lost 9 bases and J 1 base, leaving 19 bases between the germline ends. The CDR3 sequence: CARTSRGQPSGANVLTF. CDR3 bases: TGTGCCAGGACCTCCCGTGGACAGCCGTCTGGGGCCAACGTCCTGACTTTC.

This chain connects TRBV7-2 to TRBJ1-2, with a possible D match to TRBD1 (5 bases). Trimming pared 5 bases from V and 4 bases from J, leaving 20 bases between. CDR1 SGHTA and CDR2 FQGNSA come from the germline V gene. This CDR3 contains 16 residues. Here the CDR3 reads CASSRSPTGDRYGYTF. CDR3 coding DNA: TGTGCCAGCAGCCGATCCCCCACAGGAGACCGCTATGGCTACACCTTC. Using reference TRBV7-2 and TRBJ1-2 for the parts outside the CDR3, the full variable domain is GAGVSQSPSNKVTEKGKDVELRCDPISGHTALYWYRQSLGQGLEFLIYFQGNSAPDKSGLPSDRFSAERTGGSVSTLTIQRTQQEDSAVYLCASSRSPTGDRYGYTFGSGTRLTVV.

The chain combines TRBV27 with TRBJ2-5; D possibly corresponds to TRBD2 (5 bases). The CDR3 covers 17 residues. Deletions cut 6 bases from V and 5 bases from J, with 25 bases between. In germline, CDR1 is MNHEY, CDR2 SMNVEV (reference sequence). Here the CDR3 reads CASRPSYGERVEETQYF. In DNA form, the CDR3 reads TGTGCCAGCAGGCCTTCGTACGGGGAGAGGGTTGAGGAGACCCAGTACTTC.

The chain recombines TRBV28 with TRBJ2-7, with TRBD1 matching over 7 bases. The CDR3 runs 13 residues. After removal of 5 bases from V and 4 bases from J, the junction contained 5 bases not matched to a gene. Germline V gives CDR1 MDHEN, CDR2 SYDVKM. The CDR3 DNA is TGTGCCAGCAGTCTAGACAGGGTATACGAGCAGTACTTC. Its protein product is CASSLDRVYEQYF.

The rearrangement links TRBV7-2 to TRBJ1-3; tentative D call: TRBD1 (6 bases). The CDR3 length is 17 residues. V was shortened by 0 bases and J by 6 bases, with 18 bases between the two germline ends. CDR1 and CDR2 from the germline V gene are SGHTA and FQGNSA. Here the CDR3 DNA reads TGTGCCAGCAGCTTAGCCCATGGGGGCGCGAACGCAAACACCATATATTTT. Amino acids: CASSLAHGGANANTIYF.

The chain couples TRBV4-3 to TRBJ1-3, with no clear D. Germline V CDR1 and CDR2: LGHNA, YSLEER. V was clipped by 0 bases and J by 0 bases, with 9 bases between them. CDR3 size: 16 residues. The CDR3 protein is CASSQERFNSGNTIYF. In nucleotides, the CDR3 is TGCGCCAGCAGCCAAGAACGGTTCAACTCTGGAAACACCATATATTTT.

The chain carries TRBV9 and TRBJ2-2; D gene unclear. Germline V CDR1 and CDR2: SGDLS, YYNGEE. CDR3 length: 15 amino acids. With 1 base removed from V and 1 base from J, the gap between germline ends came to 8 bases. CDR3 residues: CASSVSGQNTGELFF. The CDR3 DNA follows: TGTGCCAGCAGCGTATCTGGGCAGAACACCGGGGAGCTGTTTTTT.

This chain connects TRBV5-4 to TRBJ2-7, with TRBD2 identical over 11 bases. Trimming cost V 2 bases and J 7 bases; bases outside gene matches: 11. The V gene's germline CDR1 is SGHNT and CDR2 YYREEE (reference sequence). The CDR3 has 16 amino acids. The DNA for the CDR3 is TGTGCCAGCAGCTTCCGTAGCGGGGGGGCCGCTAGGGAGCAGTACTTC. As protein: CASSFRSGGAAREQYF.

The CDR3 loop is CATSLGRGTEAFF. The DNA of the CDR3 is TGTGCCACCAGTTTGGGGAGAGGCACTGAAGCTTTCTTT. The chain carries TRBV15 and TRBJ1-1; D uncertain. With 6 bases removed from V and 4 bases from J, the gap between germline ends came to 12 bases. This CDR3 region has 13 residues. The germline gives CDR1 LNHNV, CDR2 YYDKDF (reference sequence).